This T cell receptor (beta chain) was captured by sequencing in a study of T-cell memory formation after mild COVID-19. Study-level points and caveats: Day 15 to 85 contracting clones showed balanced CD4/CD8; day 15 to 37 expanders favored CD4+.

In germline, CDR1 is MNHEY, CDR2 SVGEGT. V shed 10 bases and J shed 6 bases, with 13 bases lying between them. The CDR3 length is 11 residues. Using its own MiXCR run on the 5' RACE reads, TCRdb lists one record per CDR3 protein. Altogether about 210,000 distinct CDR3 sequences are present, about 10% being singletons, with the ten largest covering under 3.5%. Regarding this clonotype: Antigen specificity is unknown.

Sequences were obtained from PBMCs or a T cell subset sorted from them (not recorded which). The chain is built from TRBV6-2 or TRBV6-3 and TRBJ2-7; D is possibly TRBD1 (5 bases). The receptor's source is a young man who had mild COVID-19 (a few samples of this study predate the infection). Cell type and time point are not known. The CDR3 DNA reads TGTGCCACCACGACAGCGAGCGAGCAGTACGTC. As protein: CATTTASEQYV.